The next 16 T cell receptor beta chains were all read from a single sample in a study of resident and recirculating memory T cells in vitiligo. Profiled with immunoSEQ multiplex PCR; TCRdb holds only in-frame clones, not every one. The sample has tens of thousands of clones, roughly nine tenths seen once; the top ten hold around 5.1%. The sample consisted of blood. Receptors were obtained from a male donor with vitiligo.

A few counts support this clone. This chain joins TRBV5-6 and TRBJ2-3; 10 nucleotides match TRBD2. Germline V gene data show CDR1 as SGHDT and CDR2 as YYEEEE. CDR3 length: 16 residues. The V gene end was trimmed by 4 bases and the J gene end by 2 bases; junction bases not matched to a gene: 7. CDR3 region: CASSLRTSGHTDTQYF. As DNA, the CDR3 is TGTGCCAGCAGCCTGCGGACTAGCGGCCACACAGATACGCAGTATTTT.

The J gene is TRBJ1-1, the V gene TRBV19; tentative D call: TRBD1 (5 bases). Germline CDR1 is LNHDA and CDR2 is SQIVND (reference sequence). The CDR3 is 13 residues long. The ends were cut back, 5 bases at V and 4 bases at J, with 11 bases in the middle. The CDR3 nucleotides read TGTGCCAGTAGTCTTCCCGGGGGCACTGAAGCTTTCTTT. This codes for CASSLPGGTEAFF. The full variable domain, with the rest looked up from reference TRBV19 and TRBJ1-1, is DGGITQSPKYLFRKEGQNVTLSCEQNLNHDAMYWYRQDPGQGLRLIYYSQIVNDFQKGDIAEGYSVSREKKESFPLTVTSAQKNPTAFYLCASSLPGGTEAFFGQGTRLTVV.

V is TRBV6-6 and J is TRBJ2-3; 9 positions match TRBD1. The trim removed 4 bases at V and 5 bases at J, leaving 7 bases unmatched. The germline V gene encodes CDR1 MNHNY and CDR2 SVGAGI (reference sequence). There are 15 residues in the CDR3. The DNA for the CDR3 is TGTGCCAGCAGTTCCCCACAGGGGGCGGGAGATACGCAGTATTTT. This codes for CASSSPQGAGDTQYF.

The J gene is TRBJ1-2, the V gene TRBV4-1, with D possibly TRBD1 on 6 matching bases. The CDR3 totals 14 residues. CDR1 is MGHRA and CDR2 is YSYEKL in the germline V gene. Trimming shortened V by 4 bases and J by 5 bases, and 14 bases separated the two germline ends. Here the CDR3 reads CASSRTGQSYGYTF. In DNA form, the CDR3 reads TGCGCCAGCAGCCGTACGGGACAATCTTATGGCTACACCTTC.

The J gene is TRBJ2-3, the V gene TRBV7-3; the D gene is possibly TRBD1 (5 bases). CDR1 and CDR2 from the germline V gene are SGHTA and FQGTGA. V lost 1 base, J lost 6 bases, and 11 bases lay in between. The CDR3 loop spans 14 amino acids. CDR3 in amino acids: CASSLISPGDTQYF. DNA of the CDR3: TGTGCCAGCAGCTTAATAAGCCCAGGGGATACGCAGTATTTT.

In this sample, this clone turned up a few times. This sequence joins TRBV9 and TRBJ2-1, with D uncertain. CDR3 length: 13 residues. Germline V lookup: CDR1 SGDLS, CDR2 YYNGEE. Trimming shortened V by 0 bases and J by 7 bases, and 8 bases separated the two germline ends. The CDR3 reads CASSVAERNEQFF. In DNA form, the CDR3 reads TGTGCCAGCAGCGTAGCGGAGCGTAATGAGCAGTTCTTC.

CDR3: CASSVGAGVTEAFF. CDR3 nucleotides: TGTGCCAGCAGCGTAGGGGCAGGGGTAACTGAAGCTTTCTTT. V usage is TRBV9 and J usage is TRBJ1-1, with D tentatively TRBD1 (6 bases). V was shortened by 0 bases and J by 5 bases, with 11 bases between the two germline ends. This CDR3 is 14 amino acids long. Germline loops: CDR1 SGDLS, CDR2 YYNGEE.

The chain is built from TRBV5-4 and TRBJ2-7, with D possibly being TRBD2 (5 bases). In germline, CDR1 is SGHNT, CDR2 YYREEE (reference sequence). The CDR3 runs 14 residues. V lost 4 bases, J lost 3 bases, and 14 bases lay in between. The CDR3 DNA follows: TGTGCCAGCAGCCTGGACGGGATCCACTACGAGCAGTACTTC. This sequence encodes CASSLDGIHYEQYF. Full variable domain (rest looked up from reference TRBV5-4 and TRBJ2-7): ETGVTQSPTHLIKTRGQQVTLRCSSQSGHNTVSWYQQALGQGPQFIFQYYREEENGRGNFPPRFSGLQFPNYSSELNVNALELDDSALYLCASSLDGIHYEQYFGPGTRLTVT.

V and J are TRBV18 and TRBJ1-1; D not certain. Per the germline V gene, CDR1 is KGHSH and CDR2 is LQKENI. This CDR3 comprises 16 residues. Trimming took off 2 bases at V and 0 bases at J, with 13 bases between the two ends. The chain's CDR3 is CASSPRRLDMNTEAFF. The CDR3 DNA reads TGTGCCAGCTCACCAAGAAGGCTAGATATGAACACTGAAGCTTTCTTT.

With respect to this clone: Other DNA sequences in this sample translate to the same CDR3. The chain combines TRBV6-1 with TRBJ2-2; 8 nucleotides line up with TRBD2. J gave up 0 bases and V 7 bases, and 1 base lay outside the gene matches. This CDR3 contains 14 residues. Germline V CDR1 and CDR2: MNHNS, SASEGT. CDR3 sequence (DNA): TGTGCCAGCATACTAGCGGCGAACACCGGGGAGCTGTTTTTT. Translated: CASILAANTGELFF.

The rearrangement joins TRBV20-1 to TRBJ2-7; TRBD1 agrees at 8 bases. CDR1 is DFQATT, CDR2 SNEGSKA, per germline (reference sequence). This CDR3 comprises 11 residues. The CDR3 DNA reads TGCAGGGCGGACAGGGACTACGAGCAGTACTTC. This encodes CRADRDYEQYF.

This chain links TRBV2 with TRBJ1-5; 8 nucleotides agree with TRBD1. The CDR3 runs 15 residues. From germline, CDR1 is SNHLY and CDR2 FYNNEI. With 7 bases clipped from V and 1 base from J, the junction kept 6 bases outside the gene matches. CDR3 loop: CASNGQGMSNQPQHF. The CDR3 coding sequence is TGTGCCAGCAACGGACAGGGTATGAGCAATCAGCCCCAGCATTTT.

DNA of the CDR3: TGTGCCAGTAGCCCTCGGGGAGGAGGCTACGAGCAGTACTTC. This codes for CASSPRGGGYEQYF. The chain has TRBV19 and TRBJ2-7; possibly TRBD2 for D (6 bases). V was trimmed by 6 bases and J by 3 bases, leaving 15 bases between them. The germline gives CDR1 LNHDA, CDR2 SQIVND (reference sequence). CDR3 length: 14 residues.

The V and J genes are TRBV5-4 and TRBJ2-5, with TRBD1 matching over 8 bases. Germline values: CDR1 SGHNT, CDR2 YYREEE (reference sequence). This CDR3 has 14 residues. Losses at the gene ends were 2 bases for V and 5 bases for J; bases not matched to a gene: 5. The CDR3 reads CASSFGTGKETQYF. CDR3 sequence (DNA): TGTGCCAGCAGCTTTGGGACAGGCAAGGAGACCCAGTACTTC.

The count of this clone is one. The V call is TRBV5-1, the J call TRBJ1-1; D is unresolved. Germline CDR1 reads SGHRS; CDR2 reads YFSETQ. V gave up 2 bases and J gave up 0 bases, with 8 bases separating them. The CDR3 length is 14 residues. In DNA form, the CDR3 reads TGCGCCAGCAGCTTAGGCGGAGTGAACACTGAAGCTTTCTTT. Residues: CASSLGGVNTEAFF.

CDR3 sequence: CASSPGQAGGNQPQHF. Here the CDR3 DNA reads TGTGCCAGCAGCCCGGGACAGGCTGGGGGCAATCAGCCCCAGCATTTT. V usage is TRBV7-2 and J usage is TRBJ1-5, with 8 bases aligning to TRBD1. CDR1 SGHTA and CDR2 FQGNSA come from the germline V gene. V shed 5 bases and J 2 bases; nucleotides not matched to a gene: 8. This CDR3 contains 16 residues.